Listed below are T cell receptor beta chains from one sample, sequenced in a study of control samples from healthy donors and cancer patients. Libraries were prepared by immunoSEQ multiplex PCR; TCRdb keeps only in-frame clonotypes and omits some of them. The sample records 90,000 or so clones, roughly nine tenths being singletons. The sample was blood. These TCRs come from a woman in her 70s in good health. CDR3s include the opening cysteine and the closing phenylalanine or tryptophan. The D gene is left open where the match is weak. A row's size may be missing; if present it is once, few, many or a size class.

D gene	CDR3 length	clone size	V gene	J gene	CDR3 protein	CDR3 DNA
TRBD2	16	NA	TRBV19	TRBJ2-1	CASSRQSGSVFNEQFF	TGTGCCAGTAGTAGACAGAGCGGGAGTGTCTTCAATGAGCAGTTCTTC
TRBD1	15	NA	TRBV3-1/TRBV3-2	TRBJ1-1	CASSQEGTGLTEAFF	TGTGCCAGCAGCCAAGAAGGGACAGGGCTCACTGAAGCTTTCTTT
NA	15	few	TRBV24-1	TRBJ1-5	CATGRQNPLARPQHF	TGTGCCACCGGCAGACAGAACCCACTGGCGAGGCCCCAGCATTTT
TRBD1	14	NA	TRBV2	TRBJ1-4	CASSEGQGGGKLFF	TGTGCCAGCAGTGAAGGACAGGGTGGGGGAAAACTGTTTTTT
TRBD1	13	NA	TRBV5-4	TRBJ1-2	CASSLEQGNGYTF	TGTGCCAGCAGCTTGGAACAGGGGAATGGCTACACCTTC
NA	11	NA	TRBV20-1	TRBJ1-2	CSASGDYGYTF	TGCAGTGCTAGTGGGGACTATGGCTACACCTTC
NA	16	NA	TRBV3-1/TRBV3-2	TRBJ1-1	CASSQESALSNTEAFF	TGTGCCAGCAGCCAAGAAAGCGCACTTTCGAACACTGAAGCTTTCTTT
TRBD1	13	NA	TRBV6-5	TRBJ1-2	CASSRGQGLGYTF	TGTGCCAGCAGCCGGGGACAGGGGTTGGGCTACACCTTC
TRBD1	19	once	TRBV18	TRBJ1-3	CASSPPSLGQGSSGNTIYF	TGTGCCAGCTCACCACCAAGCTTAGGACAGGGAAGCTCTGGAAACACCATATATTTT
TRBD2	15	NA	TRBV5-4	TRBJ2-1	CASSLGGLAGGEQFF	TGTGCCAGCAGCTTGGGTGGACTAGCGGGAGGTGAGCAGTTCTTC
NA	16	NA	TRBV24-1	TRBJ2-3	CATSDSRLGSTDTQYF	TGTGCCACCAGTGATTCTCGGCTAGGGAGCACAGATACGCAGTATTTT
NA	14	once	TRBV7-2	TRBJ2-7	CASMGALSSYEQYF	TGTGCCAGCATGGGCGCATTGAGCTCCTACGAGCAGTACTTC
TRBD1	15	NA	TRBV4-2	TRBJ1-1	CASSQGTGNVAEAFF	TGTGCCAGCAGCCAAGGGACAGGGAACGTCGCTGAAGCTTTCTTT
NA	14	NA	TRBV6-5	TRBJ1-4	CASSSGQLNEKLFF	TGTGCCAGCAGCTCGGGACAACTTAATGAAAAACTGTTTTTT
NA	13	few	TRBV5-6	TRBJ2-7	CASSSSGSREQYF	TGTGCCAGCAGCTCCTCAGGGTCAAGGGAGCAGTACTTC
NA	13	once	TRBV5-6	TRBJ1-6	CASSPRIDSPLHF	TGTGCCAGCAGCCCAAGGATAGATTCACCCCTCCACTTT
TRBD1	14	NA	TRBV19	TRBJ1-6	CASMGQGPNSPLHF	TGTGCCAGTATGGGACAGGGCCCTAATTCACCCCTCCACTTT
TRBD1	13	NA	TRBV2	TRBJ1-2	CASSEDRVYGYTF	TGTGCCAGCAGTGAGGACAGGGTTTATGGCTACACCTTC
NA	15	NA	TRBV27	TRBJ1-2	CASSLGGNTNYGYTF	TGTGCCAGCAGTTTAGGTGGCAACACTAACTATGGCTACACCTTC
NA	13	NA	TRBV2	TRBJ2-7	CASMGSFRYEQYF	TGTGCCAGCATGGGCTCCTTCAGGTACGAGCAGTACTTC
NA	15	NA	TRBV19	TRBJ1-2	CASSFRQAQNYGYTF	TGTGCCAGTAGTTTTCGACAGGCACAAAACTATGGCTACACCTTC
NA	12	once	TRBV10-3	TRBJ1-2	CAITRDSGLVTF	TGTGCCATCACCCGGGACTCAGGGCTGGTGACCTTC
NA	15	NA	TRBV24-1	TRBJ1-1	CATSDPGTAGSEAFF	TGTGCCACCAGTGATCCAGGGACGGCGGGGTCTGAAGCTTTCTTT
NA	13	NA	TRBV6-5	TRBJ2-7	CASRYDYRYEQYF	TGTGCCAGCAGGTACGACTATCGCTACGAGCAGTACTTC
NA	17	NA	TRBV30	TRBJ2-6	CAWSVQRVRSGANVLTF	TGTGCCTGGAGTGTACAGAGAGTTCGCTCTGGGGCCAACGTCCTGACTTTC
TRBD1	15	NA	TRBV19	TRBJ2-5	CASSSSTGLVETQYF	TGTGCCAGTAGTTCGTCGACAGGGCTTGTAGAGACCCAGTACTTC
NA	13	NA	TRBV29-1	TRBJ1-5	CSVVWGPDQPQHF	TGCAGCGTTGTTTGGGGGCCGGATCAGCCCCAGCATTTT
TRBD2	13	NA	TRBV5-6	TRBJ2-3	CASSPLVGGAQYF	TGTGCCAGCAGCCCCCTTGTGGGGGGGGCGCAGTATTTT
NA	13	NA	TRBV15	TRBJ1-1	CATRRDFNTEAFF	TGTGCCACCCGCCGGGACTTTAACACTGAAGCTTTCTTT
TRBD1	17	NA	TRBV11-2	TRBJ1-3	CASSLQTQGAAGNTIYF	TGTGCCAGCAGCCTACAAACACAGGGGGCAGCTGGAAACACCATATATTTT
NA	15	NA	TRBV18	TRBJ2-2	CASSPNKVNTGELFF	TGTGCCAGCTCACCGAACAAGGTGAACACCGGGGAGCTGTTTTTT
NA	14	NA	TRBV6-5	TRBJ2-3	CASSSGSSTDTQYF	TGTGCCAGCAGTTCGGGGTCTAGCACAGATACGCAGTATTTT
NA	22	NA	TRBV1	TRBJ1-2	CTSSQWSKGGTLREFPNYGYTF	TGCACCAGCAGCCAGTGGAGTAAAGGGGGGACCTTAAGGGAGTTTCCTAACTATGGCTACACCTTC
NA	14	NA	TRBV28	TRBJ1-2	CASSLGQENYGYTF	TGTGCCAGCAGTTTGGGCCAGGAGAACTATGGCTACACCTTC
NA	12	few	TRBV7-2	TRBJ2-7	CASSLALGEQYF	TGTGCCAGCAGCTTAGCGCTAGGCGAGCAGTACTTC
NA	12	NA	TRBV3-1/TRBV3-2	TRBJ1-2	CASSVREAGYTF	TGTGCCAGCAGCGTCCGGGAGGCTGGCTACACCTTC
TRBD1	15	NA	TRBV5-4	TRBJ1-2	CASSVGGQANYGYTF	TGTGCCAGCAGCGTAGGGGGACAGGCGAACTATGGCTACACCTTC
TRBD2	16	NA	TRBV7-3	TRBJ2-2	CASSFPGTSGTGELFF	TGTGCCAGCAGCTTCCCCGGGACTAGCGGCACCGGGGAGCTGTTTTTT
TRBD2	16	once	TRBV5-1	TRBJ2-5	CASSLNGAGGQETQYF	TGCGCCAGCAGCTTGAATGGGGCGGGGGGTCAAGAGACCCAGTACTTC
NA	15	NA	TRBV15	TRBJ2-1	CATTRSLSSYNEQFF	TGTGCCACCACACGCAGTCTAAGCTCCTACAATGAGCAGTTCTTC
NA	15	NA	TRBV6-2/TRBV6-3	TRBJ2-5	CASSSPLGSQETQYF	TGTGCCAGCAGTTCCCCGCTGGGATCCCAAGAGACCCAGTACTTC
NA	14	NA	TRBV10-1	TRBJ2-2	CASSDRGNTGELFF	TGCGCCAGCAGTGACAGGGGGAACACCGGGGAGCTGTTTTTT
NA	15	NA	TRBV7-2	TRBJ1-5	CASSLAGTGNQPQHF	TGTGCCAGCAGCTTAGCGGGCACGGGCAATCAGCCCCAGCATTTT